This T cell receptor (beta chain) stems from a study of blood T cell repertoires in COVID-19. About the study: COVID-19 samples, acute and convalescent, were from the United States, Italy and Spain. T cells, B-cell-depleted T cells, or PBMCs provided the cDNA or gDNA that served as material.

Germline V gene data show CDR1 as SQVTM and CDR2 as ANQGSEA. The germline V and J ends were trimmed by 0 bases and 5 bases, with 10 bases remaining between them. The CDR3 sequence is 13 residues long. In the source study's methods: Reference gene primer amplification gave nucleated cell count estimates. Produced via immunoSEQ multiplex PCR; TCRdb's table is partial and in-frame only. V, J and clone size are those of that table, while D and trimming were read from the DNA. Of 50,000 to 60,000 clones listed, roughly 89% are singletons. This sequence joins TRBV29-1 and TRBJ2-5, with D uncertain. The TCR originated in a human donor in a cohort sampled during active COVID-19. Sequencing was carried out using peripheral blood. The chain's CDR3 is CSVEESPEETQYF. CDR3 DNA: TGCAGCGTTGAAGAATCTCCGGAGGAGACCCAGTACTTC.